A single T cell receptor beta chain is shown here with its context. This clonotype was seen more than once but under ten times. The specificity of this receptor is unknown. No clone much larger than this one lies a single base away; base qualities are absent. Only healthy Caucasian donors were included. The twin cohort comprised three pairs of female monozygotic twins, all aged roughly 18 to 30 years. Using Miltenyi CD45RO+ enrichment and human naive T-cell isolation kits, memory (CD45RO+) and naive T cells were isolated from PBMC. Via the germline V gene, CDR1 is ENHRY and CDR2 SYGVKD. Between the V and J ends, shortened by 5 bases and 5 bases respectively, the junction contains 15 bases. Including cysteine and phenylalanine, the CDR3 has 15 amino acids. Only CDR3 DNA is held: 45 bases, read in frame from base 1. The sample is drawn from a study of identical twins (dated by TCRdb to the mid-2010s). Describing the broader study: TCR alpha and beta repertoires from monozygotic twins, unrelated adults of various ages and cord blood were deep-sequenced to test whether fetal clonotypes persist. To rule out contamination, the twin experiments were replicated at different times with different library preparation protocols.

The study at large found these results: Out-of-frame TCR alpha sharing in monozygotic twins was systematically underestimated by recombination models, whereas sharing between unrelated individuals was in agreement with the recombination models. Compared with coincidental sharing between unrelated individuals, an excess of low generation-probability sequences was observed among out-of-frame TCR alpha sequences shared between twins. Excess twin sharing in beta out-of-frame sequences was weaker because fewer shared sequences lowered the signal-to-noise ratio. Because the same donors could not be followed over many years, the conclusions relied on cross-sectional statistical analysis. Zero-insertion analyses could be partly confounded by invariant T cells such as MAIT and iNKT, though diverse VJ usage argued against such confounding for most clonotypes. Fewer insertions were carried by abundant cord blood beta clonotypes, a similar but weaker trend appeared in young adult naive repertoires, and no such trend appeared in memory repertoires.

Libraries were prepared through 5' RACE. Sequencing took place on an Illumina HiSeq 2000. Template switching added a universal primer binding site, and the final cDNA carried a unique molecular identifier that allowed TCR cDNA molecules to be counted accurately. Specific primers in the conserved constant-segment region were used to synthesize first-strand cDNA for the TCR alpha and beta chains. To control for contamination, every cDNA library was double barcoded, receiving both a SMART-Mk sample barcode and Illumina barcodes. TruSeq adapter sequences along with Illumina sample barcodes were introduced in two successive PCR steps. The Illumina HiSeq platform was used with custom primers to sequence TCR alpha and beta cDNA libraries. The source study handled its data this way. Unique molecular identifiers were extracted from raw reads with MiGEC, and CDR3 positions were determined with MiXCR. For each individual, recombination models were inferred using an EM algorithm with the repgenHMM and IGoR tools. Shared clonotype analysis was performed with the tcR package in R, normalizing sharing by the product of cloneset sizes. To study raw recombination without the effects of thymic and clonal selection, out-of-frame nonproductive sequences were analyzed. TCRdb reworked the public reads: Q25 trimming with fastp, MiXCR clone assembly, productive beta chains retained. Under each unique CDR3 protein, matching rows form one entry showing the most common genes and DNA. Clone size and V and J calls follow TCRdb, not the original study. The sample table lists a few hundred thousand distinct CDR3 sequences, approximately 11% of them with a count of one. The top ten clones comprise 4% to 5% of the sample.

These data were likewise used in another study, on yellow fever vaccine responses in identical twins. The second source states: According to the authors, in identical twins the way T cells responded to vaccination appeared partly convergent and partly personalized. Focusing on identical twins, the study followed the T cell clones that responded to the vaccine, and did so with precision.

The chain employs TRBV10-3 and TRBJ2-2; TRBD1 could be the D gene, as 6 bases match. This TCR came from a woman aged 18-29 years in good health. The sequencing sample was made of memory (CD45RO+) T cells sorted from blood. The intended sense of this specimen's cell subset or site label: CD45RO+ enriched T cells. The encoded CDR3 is CAISTGTRGTGELFF. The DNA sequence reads TGTGCCATCAGTACCGGGACCAGGGGTACCGGGGAGCTGTTTTTT.